These T cell receptor beta chains were read from a single sample in a study of blood T cell repertoires in COVID-19. Some clones are missing from TCRdb's copy, which holds only in-frame ones; the method was immunoSEQ multiplex PCR. The table records about 50,000 clones, 75% to 85% of them present only once. The sample taken for sequencing was peripheral blood. These TCRs come from a man in his forties with acute or convalescent COVID-19. Each CDR3 is given with its conserved first and last residue. A D gene is named only where the DNA matches it firmly. Part of the rows lack a size; the others show once, few, many or a class for expanded clones.

j_gene: TRBJ1-2
v_gene: TRBV19
d_gene: .
abundance: .
CDR3nt: TGTGCCACACAGGGTAGTGGCTACACCTTC
CDR3aa: CATQGSGYTF

j_gene: TRBJ1-3
v_gene: TRBV4-2
d_gene: .
abundance: .
CDR3nt: TGTGCCAGCAGCCAAGAGGTTCGGGGGGCTGGAAACACCATATATTTT
CDR3aa: CASSQEVRGAGNTIYF

j_gene: TRBJ2-1
v_gene: TRBV5-8
d_gene: TRBD2
abundance: .
CDR3nt: TGTGCCAGCAGCACAGGACTAGCGGGAGAATTAGATGAGCAGTTCTTC
CDR3aa: CASSTGLAGELDEQFF

j_gene: TRBJ1-1
v_gene: TRBV5-1
d_gene: .
abundance: .
CDR3nt: TGCGCCAGCAGCCCCGGGGGGGGGACTGAAGCTTTCTTT
CDR3aa: CASSPGGGTEAFF

j_gene: TRBJ2-1
v_gene: TRBV7-2
d_gene: TRBD2
abundance: .
CDR3nt: TGTGCCAGCAGCTTAGGTAGCGGGGGCCTTAATGAGCAGTTCTTC
CDR3aa: CASSLGSGGLNEQFF

j_gene: TRBJ2-3
v_gene: TRBV19
d_gene: TRBD2
abundance: .
CDR3nt: TGTGCCAGTAGTACTCTAGCGGAGACAGATACGCAGTATTTT
CDR3aa: CASSTLAETDTQYF

j_gene: TRBJ1-5
v_gene: TRBV28
d_gene: .
abundance: .
CDR3nt: TGTGCCAGCAGTTTTGGGCAGGGCGTTCGGCCCCAGCATTTT
CDR3aa: CASSFGQGVRPQHF

j_gene: TRBJ2-1
v_gene: TRBV27
d_gene: TRBD2
abundance: .
CDR3nt: TGTGCCAGCAGTGGAAGGCGTAATGCGGGAGGGCCACATGAGCAGTTCTTC
CDR3aa: CASSGRRNAGGPHEQFF

j_gene: TRBJ1-1
v_gene: TRBV24-1
d_gene: TRBD1
abundance: .
CDR3nt: TGTGCCACCAGTGACCGCAGGGGGTTGCAGGCTTTCTTT
CDR3aa: CATSDRRGLQAFF

j_gene: TRBJ1-5
v_gene: TRBV29-1
d_gene: .
abundance: few
CDR3nt: TGCAGCGTTGCCGCTTCAGGGAAAGGGAGCAATCAGCCCCAGCATTTT
CDR3aa: CSVAASGKGSNQPQHF

j_gene: TRBJ2-1
v_gene: TRBV3-1/TRBV3-2
d_gene: TRBD2
abundance: .
CDR3nt: TGTGCCAGCAGCCAATTAGCGGGGGTCGAATCCGAGCAGTTCTTC
CDR3aa: CASSQLAGVESEQFF

j_gene: TRBJ1-2
v_gene: TRBV5-1
d_gene: TRBD1
abundance: .
CDR3nt: TGCGCCACCCGGACAGGGAGGGATACTAACTATGGCTACACCTTC
CDR3aa: CATRTGRDTNYGYTF

j_gene: TRBJ1-1
v_gene: TRBV2
d_gene: .
abundance: once
CDR3nt: TGTGCCAGCAGCCAGGGTGAGAACACTGAAGCTTTCTTT
CDR3aa: CASSQGENTEAFF

j_gene: TRBJ1-2
v_gene: TRBV18
d_gene: .
abundance: .
CDR3nt: TGTGCCAGCACTCTCCGGACAGCCCACTCCACTAACTATGGCTACACCTTC
CDR3aa: CASTLRTAHSTNYGYTF

j_gene: TRBJ1-1
v_gene: TRBV19
d_gene: .
abundance: .
CDR3nt: TGTGCCAGTAGCTCGAGAGGGAGGACTGAAGCTTTCTTT
CDR3aa: CASSSRGRTEAFF